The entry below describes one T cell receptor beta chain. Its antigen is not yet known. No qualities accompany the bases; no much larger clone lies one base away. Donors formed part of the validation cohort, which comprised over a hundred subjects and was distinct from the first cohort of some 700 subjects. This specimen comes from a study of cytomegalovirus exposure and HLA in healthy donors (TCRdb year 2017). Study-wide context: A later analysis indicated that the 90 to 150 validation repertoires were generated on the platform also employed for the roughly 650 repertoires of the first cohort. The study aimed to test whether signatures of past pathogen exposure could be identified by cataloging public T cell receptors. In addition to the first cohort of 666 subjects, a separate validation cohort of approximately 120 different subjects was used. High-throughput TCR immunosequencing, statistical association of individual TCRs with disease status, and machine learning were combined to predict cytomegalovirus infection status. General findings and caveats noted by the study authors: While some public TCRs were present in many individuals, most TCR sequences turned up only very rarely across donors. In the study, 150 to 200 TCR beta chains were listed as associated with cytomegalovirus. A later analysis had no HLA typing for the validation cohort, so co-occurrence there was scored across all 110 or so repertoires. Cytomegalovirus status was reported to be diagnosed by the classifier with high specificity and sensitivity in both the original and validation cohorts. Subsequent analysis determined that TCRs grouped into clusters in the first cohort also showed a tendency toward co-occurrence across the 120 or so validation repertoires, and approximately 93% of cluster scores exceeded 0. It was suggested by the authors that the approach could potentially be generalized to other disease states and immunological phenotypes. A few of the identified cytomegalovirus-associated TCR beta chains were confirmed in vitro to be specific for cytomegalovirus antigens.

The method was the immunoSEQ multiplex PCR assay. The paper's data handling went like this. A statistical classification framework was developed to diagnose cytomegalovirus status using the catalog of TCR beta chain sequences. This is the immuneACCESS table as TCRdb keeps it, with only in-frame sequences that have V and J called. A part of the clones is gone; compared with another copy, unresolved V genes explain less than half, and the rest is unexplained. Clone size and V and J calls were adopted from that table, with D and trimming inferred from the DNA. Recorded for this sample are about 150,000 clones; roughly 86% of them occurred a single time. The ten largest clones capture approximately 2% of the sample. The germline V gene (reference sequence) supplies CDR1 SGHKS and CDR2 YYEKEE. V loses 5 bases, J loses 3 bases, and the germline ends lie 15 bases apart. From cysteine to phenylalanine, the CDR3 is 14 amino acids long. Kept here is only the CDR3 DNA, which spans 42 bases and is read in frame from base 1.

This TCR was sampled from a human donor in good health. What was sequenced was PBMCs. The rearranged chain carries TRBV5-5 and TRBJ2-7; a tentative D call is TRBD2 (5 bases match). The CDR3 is CASRLRESHYEQYF. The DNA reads TGTGCCAGCAGATTGAGGGAGTCCCACTACGAGCAGTACTTC.